The entry that follows covers one T cell receptor (beta chain) sequence. The CDR3 has 11 residues. The germline CDR1 and CDR2 sequences are DFQATT and SNEGSKA (reference sequence). V was shortened by 6 bases and J by 4 bases, with 10 bases between the two germline ends. RNA transcripts gave rise to amplified TCR beta CDR3 regions. HTBI primers were employed in a first-round RT-PCR of the TCR CDR3. Using its own MiXCR run on the multiplex PCR reads, TCRdb lists one record per CDR3 protein. Altogether approximately 560,000 distinct CDR3 sequences are present, around 16% being singletons, with the ten largest covering approximately 7%. This entry is derived from a study of T cells in Graves' hyperthyroidism and ophthalmopathy.

Sequenced material: blood. This TCR derives from a young woman with Graves' hyperthyroidism. The chain joins TRBV20-1 to TRBJ2-7, with D perhaps matching TRBD2 (6 bases). The DNA of the CDR3 is TGCAGTGCAACCCGGGGGTACGAGCAGTACTTC. Its translation is CSATRGYEQYF.